This T cell receptor (beta chain) was captured in a study of cytomegalovirus exposure and HLA in healthy donors. CDR1 is MNHNY, CDR2 SVGAGI, per germline (reference sequence). The CDR3 runs to 15 residues. V trimming: 7 bases; J trimming: 4 bases; junction bases outside the gene matches: 7. As for this clone: Its antigen remains unknown.

Among the donors, all were healthy bone marrow donors. Study-level results: The authors considered a cluster of highly shared sequence variants likely to be a sequencing artifact. A later analysis linked a missense variant in DCLRE1C to the trimming of TCR beta V and J genes. About 87% or about 30% of the time was how often most TCR beta V segments were productive, according to an earlier analysis.

60 Vbeta and 13 Jbeta primers were used in PCR. Method: immunoSEQ multiplex PCR; TCRdb's copy keeps in-frame clones and lacks some. This sample carries about 120,000 clones, with more than 3.5% going to the ten biggest clones. The sample was PBMCs. V gene TRBV6-6 combines with J gene TRBJ1-3; 10 nucleotides match TRBD1. This sequence originates from a man aged 25-40 years in good health and CMV-seronegative. Written as DNA, the CDR3 is TGTGCCAGCACCCTCGACAGGGGGCCAGGAAACACCATATATTTT. It codes for CASTLDRGPGNTIYF.